This TCR beta chain came from a study of CD8+ T cells in alopecia areata. RNA was isolated and reverse transcribed to cDNA, the sequencing template. Clones were sequenced by immunoSEQ multiplex PCR, and TCRdb holds only the in-frame ones, with some missing. This repertoire shows roughly 150,000 clones, 45% to 60% found once; its top ten account for about a sixth. Germline CDR1 GTSNPN, CDR2 SVGIG (reference sequence). The CDR3 is 16 residues long. J lost 1 base, V lost 8 bases, and 16 bases had no gene match. The treatment is: oral pan-JAK inhibitor, 5-10 mg twice daily. The source of this sequence is a human donor with alopecia areata. V and J are TRBV30 and TRBJ1-2; 7 bases are a match to TRBD1. Sample: CD8+ T cells sorted from blood, taken at week 4, from a patient treated with tofacitinib. The CDR3 nucleotides are TGTGCCGGAGAGTTGACCGGGACAGACCTTAACTATGGCTACACCTTC. As protein: CAGELTGTDLNYGYTF.